This T cell receptor (beta chain) was sequenced during a study of shared clonotypes between healthy human individuals. Study in general: Three plates each covered CD4 naive and memory; CD8 naive two, CD8 memory one. Findings of the study overall: Generally, naive subsets (rather than memory subsets) showed larger estimated richness.

This CDR3 comprises 13 residues. Germline CDR1 and CDR2: SGHDN and FVKESK. V was clipped by 7 bases and J by 4 bases; unmatched bases: 4. With respect to this clone: Its target is unknown.

Cells designated naive CD8 were CD45RO-negative and were positively selected for CCR7, with terminally differentiated effector memory CD45RA+ cells excluded. The table came from immunoSEQ multiplex PCR; TCRdb's copy has only in-frame clones and leaves some out. The data hold about 2.1 million clones, with just under 95% observed a single time. The J gene is TRBJ2-3, the V gene TRBV14; 8 bases are shared with TRBD2. Sequenced input: naive CD8+ T cells from PBMCs. The sequence came from a man between 18 and 35 years old in good health. Some clones in this sample may be carry-over from other donors' samples. In DNA, the CDR3 is TGTGCCAGCATGGAGCGGGAGTCAGATACGCAGTATTTT. Protein product: CASMERESDTQYF.